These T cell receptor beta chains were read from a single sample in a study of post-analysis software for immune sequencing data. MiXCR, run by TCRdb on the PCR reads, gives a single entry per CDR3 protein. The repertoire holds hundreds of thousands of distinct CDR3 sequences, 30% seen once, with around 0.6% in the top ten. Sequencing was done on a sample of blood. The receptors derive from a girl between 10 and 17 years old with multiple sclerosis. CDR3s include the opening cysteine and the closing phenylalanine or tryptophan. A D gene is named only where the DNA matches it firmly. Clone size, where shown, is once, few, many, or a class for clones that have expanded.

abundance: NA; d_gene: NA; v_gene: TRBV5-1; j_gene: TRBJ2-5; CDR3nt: TGCGCCAGCAGCTGGGGGTTGGTTCAAGAGACCCAGTACTTC; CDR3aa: CASSWGLVQETQYF
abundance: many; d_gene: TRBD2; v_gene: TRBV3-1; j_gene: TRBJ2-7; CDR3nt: TGTGCCAGCAGCCAACGAGCGGGAGTACGAGAGCAGTACTTC; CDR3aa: CASSQRAGVREQYF
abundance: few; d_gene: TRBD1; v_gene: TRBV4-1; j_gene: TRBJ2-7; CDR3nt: TGCGCCAGCAGCCAATGGACAGGATACGAGCAGTACTTC; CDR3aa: CASSQWTGYEQYF
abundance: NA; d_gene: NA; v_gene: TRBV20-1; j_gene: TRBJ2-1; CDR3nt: TGCAGTGCTGGAGACCAGGGGATATACAATGAGCAGTTCTTC; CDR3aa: CSAGDQGIYNEQFF
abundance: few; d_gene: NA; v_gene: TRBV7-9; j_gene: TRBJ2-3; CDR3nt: TGTGCCAGCAGCTCCCGCAGGGTATCGTCAGATACGCAGTATTTT; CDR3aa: CASSSRRVSSDTQYF
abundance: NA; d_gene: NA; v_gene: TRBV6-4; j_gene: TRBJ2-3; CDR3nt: TGTGCCAGCAGTGCCTCGGTAGATCGGGCAGATACGCAGTATTTT; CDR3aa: CASSASVDRADTQYF
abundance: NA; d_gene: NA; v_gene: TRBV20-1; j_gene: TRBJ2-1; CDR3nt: TGCAGTGCTAGTAGTAGCCTAAGGAGGCTCTTCAGCGGCACCTACAATGAGCAGTTCTTC; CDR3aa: CSASSSLRRLFSGTYNEQFF
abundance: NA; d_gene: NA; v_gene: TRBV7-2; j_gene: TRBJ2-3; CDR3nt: TGTGCCAGCAGGAGGTCCGGGCAAACCACAGATACGCAGTATTTT; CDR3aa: CASRRSGQTTDTQYF
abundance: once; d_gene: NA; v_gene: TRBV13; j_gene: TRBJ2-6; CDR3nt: TGTACCAGCAGCTTAGAGGAGGGGTCTGGGGCCAACGTCCGGACTTTC; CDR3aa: CTSSLEEGSGANVRTF
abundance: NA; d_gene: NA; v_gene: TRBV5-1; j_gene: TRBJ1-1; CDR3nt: TGCGCCAGCAGCTTGGCTCAGTTGGTCGATGAAGCTTTCTTT; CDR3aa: CASSLAQLVDEAFF
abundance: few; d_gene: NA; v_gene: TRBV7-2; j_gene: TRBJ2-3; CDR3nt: TGTGCCAGCAGCGGACGAGTTACGCAGTATTTT; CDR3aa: CASSGRVTQYF
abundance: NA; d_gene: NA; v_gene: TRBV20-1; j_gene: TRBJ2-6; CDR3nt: TGCAGTGCTAGAGATCTAAGTATAGGGGTCAACGTCCTGACTTTC; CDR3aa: CSARDLSIGVNVLTF
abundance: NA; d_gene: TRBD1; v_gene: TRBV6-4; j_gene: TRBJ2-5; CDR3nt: TGTGCCAGCAGTGACTCCAGGGGGAATGAGCAGTACTTC; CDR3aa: CASSDSRGNEQYF
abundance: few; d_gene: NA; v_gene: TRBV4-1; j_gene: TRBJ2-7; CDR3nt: TGCGCCAGCAGCCAAGATGTGGCAGGCAGGCCGTACTTC; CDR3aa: CASSQDVAGRPYF
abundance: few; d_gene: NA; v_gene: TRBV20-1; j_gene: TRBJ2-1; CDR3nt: TGCAGTGCTGGAGAGTCCCGAGGCGGGGTTCACTACAATGAGCAGTTCTTC; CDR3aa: CSAGESRGGVHYNEQFF
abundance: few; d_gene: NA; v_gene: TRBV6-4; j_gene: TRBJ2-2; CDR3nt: TGTGCCAGCAGCACAGAGGCCGCGAACACCGGGGAGCTGTTTTTT; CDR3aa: CASSTEAANTGELFF
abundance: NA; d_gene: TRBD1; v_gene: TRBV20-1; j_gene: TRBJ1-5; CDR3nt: TGCAGTGCTAGAGAAATTACCGGGACAGCAAATCAGCCCCAGCATTTT; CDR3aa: CSAREITGTANQPQHF
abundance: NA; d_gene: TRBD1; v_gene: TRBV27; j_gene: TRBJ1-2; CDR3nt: TGTGCCAGCAGTCGGCGGACAGGGCTTGTCGCCTATGGCTACACCTTC; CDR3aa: CASSRRTGLVAYGYTF
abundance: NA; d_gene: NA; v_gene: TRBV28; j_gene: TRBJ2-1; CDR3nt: TGTGCCAGCAGCGCACCAGGGTTTGAGCAGTTCTTC; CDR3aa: CASSAPGFEQFF
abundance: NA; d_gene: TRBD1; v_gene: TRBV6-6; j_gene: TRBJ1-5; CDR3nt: TGTGCCAGCAGTTCCAAAGGGACAGCCGGGAATCAGCCCCAGCATTTT; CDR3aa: CASSSKGTAGNQPQHF
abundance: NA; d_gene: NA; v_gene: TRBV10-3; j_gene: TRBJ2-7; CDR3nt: TGTGCCATCAGTGTGTCACAGCGCTCCTACGAGCAGTACTTC; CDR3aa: CAISVSQRSYEQYF
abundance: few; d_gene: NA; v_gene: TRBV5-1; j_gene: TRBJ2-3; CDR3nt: TGCGCCAGCAGCGCGGAGGACAGAATAATCACAGATACGCAGTATTTT; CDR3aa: CASSAEDRIITDTQYF
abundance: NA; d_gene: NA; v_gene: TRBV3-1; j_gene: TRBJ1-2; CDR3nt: TGTGCCAGCAGCCCTAGGACATCTAAGTATCATGGCTACACCTTC; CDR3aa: CASSPRTSKYHGYTF